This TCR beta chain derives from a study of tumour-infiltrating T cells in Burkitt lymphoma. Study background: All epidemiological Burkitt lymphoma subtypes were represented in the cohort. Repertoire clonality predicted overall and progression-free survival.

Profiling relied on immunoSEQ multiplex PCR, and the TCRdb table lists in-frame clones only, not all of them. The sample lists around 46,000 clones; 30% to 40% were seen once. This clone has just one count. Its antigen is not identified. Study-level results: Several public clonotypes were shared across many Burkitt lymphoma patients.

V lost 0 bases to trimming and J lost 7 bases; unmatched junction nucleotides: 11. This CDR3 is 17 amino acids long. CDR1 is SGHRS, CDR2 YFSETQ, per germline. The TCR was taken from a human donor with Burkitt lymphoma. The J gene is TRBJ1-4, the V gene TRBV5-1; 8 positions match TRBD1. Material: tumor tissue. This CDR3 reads CASSLGPRGRDSEKLFF. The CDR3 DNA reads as TGCGCCAGCAGCTTGGGACCCAGGGGGCGGGATAGTGAAAAACTGTTTTTT.